This TCR beta chain is from a study of blood T cell repertoires in COVID-19. Sequenced by immunoSEQ multiplex PCR; TCRdb stores in-frame clones only, minus some. In the table there are around 250,000 clones, about 85% of which are singletons. This clone was counted only a few times. This study enrolled people aged about 18 to 95 from under 25 US geographic areas. Assignment of participants to cohorts was predicated upon participant-reported clinical history. This receptor was identified in a woman in her forties or fifties who had been exposed to COVID-19. The sequencing sample was made of PBMCs or T cells enriched from blood (not recorded which).

CDR3 DNA: TGTGCCAGCAGCTTCGGGGGGCAGCCCCAGCATTTT. Protein sequence: CASSFGGQPQHF. This chain joins TRBV5-6 and TRBJ1-5; a possible D gene is TRBD1 (5 bases). The germline gives CDR1 SGHDT, CDR2 YYEEEE. V lost 2 bases and J lost 7, with 7 bases in between. CDR3 size: 12 residues.